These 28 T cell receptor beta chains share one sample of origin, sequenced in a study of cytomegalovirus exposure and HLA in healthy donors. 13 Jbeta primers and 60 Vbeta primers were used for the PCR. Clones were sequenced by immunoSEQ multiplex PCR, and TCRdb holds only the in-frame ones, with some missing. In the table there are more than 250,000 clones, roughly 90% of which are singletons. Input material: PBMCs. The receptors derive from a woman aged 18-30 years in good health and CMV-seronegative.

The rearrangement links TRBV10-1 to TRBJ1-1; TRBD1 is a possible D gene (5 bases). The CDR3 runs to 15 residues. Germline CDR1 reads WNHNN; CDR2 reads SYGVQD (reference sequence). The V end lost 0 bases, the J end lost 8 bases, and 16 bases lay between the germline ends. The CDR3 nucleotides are TGCGCCAGCAGTGAGTCCACGGAGGCGGGGGACGAAGCTTTCTTT. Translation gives CASSESTEAGDEAFF.

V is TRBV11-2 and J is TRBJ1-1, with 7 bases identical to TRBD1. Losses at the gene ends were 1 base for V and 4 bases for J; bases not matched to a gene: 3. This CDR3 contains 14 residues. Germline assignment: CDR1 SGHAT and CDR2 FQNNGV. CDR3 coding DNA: TGTGCCAGCAGCTTAGTCTGGGACAGCACTGAAGCTTTCTTT. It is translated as CASSLVWDSTEAFF.

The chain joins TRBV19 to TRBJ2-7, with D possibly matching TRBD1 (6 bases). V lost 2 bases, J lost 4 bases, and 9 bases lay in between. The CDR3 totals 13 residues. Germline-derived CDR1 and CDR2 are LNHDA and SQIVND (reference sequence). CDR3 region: CASSIFQGYEQYF. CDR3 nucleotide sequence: TGTGCCAGTAGTATATTCCAGGGGTACGAGCAGTACTTC. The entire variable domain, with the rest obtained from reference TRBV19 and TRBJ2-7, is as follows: DGGITQSPKYLFRKEGQNVTLSCEQNLNHDAMYWYRQDPGQGLRLIYYSQIVNDFQKGDIAEGYSVSREKKESFPLTVTSAQKNPTAFYLCASSIFQGYEQYFGPGTRLTVT.

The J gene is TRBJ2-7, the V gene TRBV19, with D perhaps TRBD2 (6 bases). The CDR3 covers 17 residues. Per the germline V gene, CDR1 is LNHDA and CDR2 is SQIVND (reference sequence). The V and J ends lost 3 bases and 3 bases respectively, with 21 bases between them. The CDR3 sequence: CASSILPLGGAGYEQYF. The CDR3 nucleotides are TGTGCCAGTAGTATCCTCCCCCTCGGGGGAGCGGGCTACGAGCAGTACTTC.

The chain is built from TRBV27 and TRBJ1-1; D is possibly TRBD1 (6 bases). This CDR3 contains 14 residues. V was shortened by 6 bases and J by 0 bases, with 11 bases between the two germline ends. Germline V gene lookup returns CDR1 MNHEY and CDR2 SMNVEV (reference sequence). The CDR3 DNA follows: TGTGCCAGCAGCAAGGGGGGGGTGAACACTGAAGCTTTCTTT. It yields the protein CASSKGGVNTEAFF.

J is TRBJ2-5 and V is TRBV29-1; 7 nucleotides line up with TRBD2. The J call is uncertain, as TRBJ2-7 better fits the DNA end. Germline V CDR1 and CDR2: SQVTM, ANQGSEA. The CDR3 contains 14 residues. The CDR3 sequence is CSVRAGLHSYEQYF. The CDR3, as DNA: TGCAGCGTGCGAGCGGGGCTACACTCCTACGAGCAGTACTTC.

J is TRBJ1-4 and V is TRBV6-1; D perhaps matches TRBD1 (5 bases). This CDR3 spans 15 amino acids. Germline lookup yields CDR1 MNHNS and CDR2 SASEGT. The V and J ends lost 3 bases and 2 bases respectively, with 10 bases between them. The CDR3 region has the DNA TGTGCCAGCAGTGATGTCAGGGCTACTAATGAAAAACTGTTTTTT. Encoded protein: CASSDVRATNEKLFF.

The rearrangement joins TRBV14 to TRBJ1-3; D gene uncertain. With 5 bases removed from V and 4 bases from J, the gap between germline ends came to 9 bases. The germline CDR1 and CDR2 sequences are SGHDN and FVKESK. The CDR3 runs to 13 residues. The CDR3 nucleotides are TGTGCCAGCAGCGTAAGCGGGGGAAACACCATATATTTT. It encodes CASSVSGGNTIYF. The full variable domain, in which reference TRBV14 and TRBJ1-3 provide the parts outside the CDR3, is EAGVTQFPSHSVIEKGQTVTLRCDPISGHDNLYWYRRVMGKEIKFLLHFVKESKQDESGMPNNRFLAERTGGTYSTLKVQPAELEDSGVYFCASSVSGGNTIYFGEGSWLTVV.

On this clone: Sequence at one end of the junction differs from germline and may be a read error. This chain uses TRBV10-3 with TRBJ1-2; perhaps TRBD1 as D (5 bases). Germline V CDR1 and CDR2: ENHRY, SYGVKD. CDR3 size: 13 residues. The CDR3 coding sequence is TGTGCCCTCAGGGCCAGGGAGGGAGATGGCTACACCTTC. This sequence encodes CALRAREGDGYTF.

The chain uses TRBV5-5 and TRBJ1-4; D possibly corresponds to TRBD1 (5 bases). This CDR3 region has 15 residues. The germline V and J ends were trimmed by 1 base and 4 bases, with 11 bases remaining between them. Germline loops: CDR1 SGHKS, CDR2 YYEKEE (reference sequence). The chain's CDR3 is CASSLTTDFNEKLFF. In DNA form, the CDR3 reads TGTGCCAGCAGCTTGACGACAGACTTTAATGAAAAACTGTTTTTT. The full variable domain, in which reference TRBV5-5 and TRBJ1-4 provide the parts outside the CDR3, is DAGVTQSPTHLIKTRGQQVTLRCSPISGHKSVSWYQQVLGQGPQFIFQYYEKEERGRGNFPDRFSARQFPNYSSELNVNALLLGDSALYLCASSLTTDFNEKLFFGSGTQLSVL.

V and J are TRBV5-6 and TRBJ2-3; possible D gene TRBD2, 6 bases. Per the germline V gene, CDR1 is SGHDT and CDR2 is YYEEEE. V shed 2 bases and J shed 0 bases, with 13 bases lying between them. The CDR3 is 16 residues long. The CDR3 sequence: CASSFPTSPSTDTQYF. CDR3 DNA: TGTGCCAGCAGCTTCCCCACTAGCCCCAGCACAGATACGCAGTATTTT.

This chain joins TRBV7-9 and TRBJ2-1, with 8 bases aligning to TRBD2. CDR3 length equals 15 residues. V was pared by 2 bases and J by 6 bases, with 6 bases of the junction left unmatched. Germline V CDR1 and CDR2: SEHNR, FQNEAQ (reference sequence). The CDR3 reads CASSLPGGLLNEQFF. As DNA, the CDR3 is TGTGCCAGCAGCTTACCGGGGGGGCTCCTCAATGAGCAGTTCTTC.

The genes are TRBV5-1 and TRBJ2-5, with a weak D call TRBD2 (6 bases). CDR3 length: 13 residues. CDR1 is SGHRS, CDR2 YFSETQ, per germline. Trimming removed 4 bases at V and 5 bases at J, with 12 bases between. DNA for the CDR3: TGCGCCAGCAGCCAAGCGGCGGGGGAGACCCAGTACTTC. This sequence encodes CASSQAAGETQYF.

The CDR3 DNA follows: TGCGCCAGCAGCTTGGCCGGGGGAATGAACACTGAAGCTTTCTTT. Translation gives CASSLAGGMNTEAFF. The V call is TRBV5-1, the J call TRBJ1-1; weak D call: TRBD1 (5 bases). The germline gives CDR1 SGHRS, CDR2 YFSETQ. Trimming shortened V by 0 bases and J by 0 bases, and 9 bases separated the two germline ends. This CDR3 region has 15 residues.

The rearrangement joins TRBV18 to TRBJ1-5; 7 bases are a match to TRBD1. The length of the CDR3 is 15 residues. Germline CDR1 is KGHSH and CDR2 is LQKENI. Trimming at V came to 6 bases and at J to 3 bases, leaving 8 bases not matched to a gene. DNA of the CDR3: TGTGCCAGCTCTGTGGGACAGTCGATCAATCAGCCCCAGCATTTT. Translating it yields CASSVGQSINQPQHF. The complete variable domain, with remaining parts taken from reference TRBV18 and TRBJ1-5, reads NAGVMQNPRHLVRRRGQEARLRCSPMKGHSHVYWYRQLPEEGLKFMVYLQKENIIDESGMPKERFSAEFPKEGPSILRIQQVVRGDSAAYFCASSVGQSINQPQHFGDGTRLSIL.

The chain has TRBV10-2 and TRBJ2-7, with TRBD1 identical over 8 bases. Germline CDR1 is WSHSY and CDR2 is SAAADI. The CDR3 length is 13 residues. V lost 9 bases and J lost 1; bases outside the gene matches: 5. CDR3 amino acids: CASWTGLSYEQYF. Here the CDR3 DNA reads TGCGCCAGTTGGACAGGGCTTTCCTACGAGCAGTACTTC.

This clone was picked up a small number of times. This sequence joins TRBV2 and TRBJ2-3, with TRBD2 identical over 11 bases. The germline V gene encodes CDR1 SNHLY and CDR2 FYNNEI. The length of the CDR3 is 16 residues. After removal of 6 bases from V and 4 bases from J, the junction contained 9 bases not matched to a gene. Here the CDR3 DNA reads TGTGCCAGCAGCTTAATAGCGGGGGGGCACGCAGATACGCAGTATTTT. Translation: CASSLIAGGHADTQYF.

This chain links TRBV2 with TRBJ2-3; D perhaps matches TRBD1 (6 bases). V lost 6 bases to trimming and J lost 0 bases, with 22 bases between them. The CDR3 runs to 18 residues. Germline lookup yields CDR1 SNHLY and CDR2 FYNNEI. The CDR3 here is CASRKDSLVYASTDTQYF. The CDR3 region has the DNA TGTGCCAGCAGGAAGGACAGCCTCGTCTATGCGAGCACAGATACGCAGTATTTT.

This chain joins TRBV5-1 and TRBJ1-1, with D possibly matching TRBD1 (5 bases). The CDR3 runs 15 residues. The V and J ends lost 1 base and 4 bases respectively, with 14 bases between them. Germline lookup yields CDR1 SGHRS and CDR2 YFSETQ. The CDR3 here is CASSLNPGSSTEAFF. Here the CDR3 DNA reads TGCGCCAGCAGCTTGAATCCAGGGTCAAGCACTGAAGCTTTCTTT.

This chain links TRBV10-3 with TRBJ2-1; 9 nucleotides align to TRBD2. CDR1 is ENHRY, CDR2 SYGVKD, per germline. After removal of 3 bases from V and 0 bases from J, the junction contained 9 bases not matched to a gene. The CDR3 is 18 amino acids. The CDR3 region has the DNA TGTGCCATCAGTGAAGGACTAGCGCAAATTAACTCCTACAATGAGCAGTTCTTC. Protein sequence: CAISEGLAQINSYNEQFF.

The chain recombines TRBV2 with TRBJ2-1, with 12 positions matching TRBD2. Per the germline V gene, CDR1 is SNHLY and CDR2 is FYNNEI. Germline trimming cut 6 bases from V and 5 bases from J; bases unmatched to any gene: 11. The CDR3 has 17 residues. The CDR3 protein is CASRDSPGTSGHNEQFF. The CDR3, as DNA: TGTGCCAGCAGAGATTCCCCGGGGACTAGCGGGCACAATGAGCAGTTCTTC.

The CDR3 loop reads CASSQATGSWGYGYTF. The DNA of the CDR3 is TGCGCCAGCAGCCAGGCTACAGGCTCCTGGGGCTATGGCTACACCTTC. The chain uses TRBV4-1 and TRBJ1-2; maybe TRBD1 (5 bases). Germline V gene sequence: CDR1 MGHRA, CDR2 YSYEKL. V lost 3 bases to trimming and J lost 4 bases, with 18 bases between them. This CDR3 region has 16 residues.

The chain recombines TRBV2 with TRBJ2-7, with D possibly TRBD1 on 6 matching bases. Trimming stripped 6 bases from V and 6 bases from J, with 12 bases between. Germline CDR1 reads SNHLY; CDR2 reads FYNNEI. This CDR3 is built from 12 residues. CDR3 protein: CASSVTGTEQYF. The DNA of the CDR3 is TGTGCCAGCAGCGTGACAGGAACCGAGCAGTACTTC.

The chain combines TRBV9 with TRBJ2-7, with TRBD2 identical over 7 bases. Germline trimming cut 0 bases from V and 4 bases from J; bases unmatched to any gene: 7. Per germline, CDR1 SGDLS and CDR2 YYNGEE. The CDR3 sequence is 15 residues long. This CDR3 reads CASSVGRGGVYEQYF. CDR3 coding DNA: TGTGCCAGCAGCGTAGGGAGGGGAGGGGTATACGAGCAGTACTTC.

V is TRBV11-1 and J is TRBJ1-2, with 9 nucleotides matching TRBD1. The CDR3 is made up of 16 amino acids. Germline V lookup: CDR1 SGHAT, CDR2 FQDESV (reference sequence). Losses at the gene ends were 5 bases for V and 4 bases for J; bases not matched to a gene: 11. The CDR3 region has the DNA TGTGCCAGCAGCCAGGAACAGGGGGCCTTTTTCTATGGCTACACCTTC. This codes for CASSQEQGAFFYGYTF.

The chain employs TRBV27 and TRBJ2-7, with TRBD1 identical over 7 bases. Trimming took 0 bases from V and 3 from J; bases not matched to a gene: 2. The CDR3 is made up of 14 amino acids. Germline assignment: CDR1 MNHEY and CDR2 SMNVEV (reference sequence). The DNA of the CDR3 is TGTGCCAGCAGTTTATCGAGGGGGCACTACGAGCAGTACTTC. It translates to CASSLSRGHYEQYF.

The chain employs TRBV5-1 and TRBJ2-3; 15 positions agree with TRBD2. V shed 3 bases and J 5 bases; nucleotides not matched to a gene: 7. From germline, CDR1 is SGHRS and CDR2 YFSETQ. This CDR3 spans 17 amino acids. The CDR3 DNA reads TGCGCCAGCAGCTCCGCCGGGACTAGCGGGGGGATAGATACGCAGTATTTT. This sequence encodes CASSSAGTSGGIDTQYF.

Here the CDR3 DNA reads TGTGCCAGCAGCCAAGACTCCCAGCCCCAGCATTTT. It specifies CASSQDSQPQHF. The chain combines TRBV7-8 with TRBJ1-5; D unclear. The germline CDR1 and CDR2 sequences are SGHVS and FQNEAQ. Trimming left V 5 bases short and J 7 bases short, with 9 bases between. The CDR3 sequence is 12 residues long.